The entry that follows covers one T cell receptor beta chain sequence. Original analysis: Estimated nucleated cell counts came from reference gene primer amplification. Some clones are missing from TCRdb's copy, which holds only in-frame ones; the method was immunoSEQ multiplex PCR. The DNA gave D and trimming, while V, J and clone size come from that table. This sample yields a few hundred thousand clones, of which more than 75% are seen a single time; roughly 2.1% belongs to the top ten. The data stem from a study of blood T cell repertoires in COVID-19. Study background: Donors in the United States, Italy and Spain gave samples during acute or convalescent COVID-19. PBMCs, B-cell-depleted T cells, or T cells provided the cDNA or gDNA that made up the material.

This receptor was taken from a young woman who had recovered from COVID-19. The sequenced sample was peripheral blood.

The CDR3 sequence: CASSLQGMGTEAFF. For the CDR3, the DNA is TGTGCCAGCAGCCTACAGGGGATGGGCACTGAAGCTTTCTTT. V is TRBV4-2 and J is TRBJ1-1, with 7 bases aligning to TRBD1. The CDR3 consists of 14 residues. With 4 bases clipped from V and 4 bases from J, the junction kept 6 bases outside the gene matches. CDR1 LGHNA and CDR2 YNFKEQ come from the germline V gene.